This T cell receptor (beta chain) was documented in a study of metastatic and nonmetastatic thyroid tumors (TCRdb year 2020). With respect to the entire study: For patients with malignant and with benign thyroid disease, the researchers compared repertoires between peripheral blood samples and tumor or nodule tissue samples. On the study overall, not on this receptor specifically: In both blood and tumor samples, TCR beta diversity was reported to be significantly higher in malignant tumors than in benign nodules.

None of the patients had been given any treatment before thyroid surgery. Patient clinical samples collected from 2012 to 2018 were retrospectively analysed using T-cell receptor beta sequencing. The CDR3 numbers 15 residues from cysteine through phenylalanine. The only DNA kept is the CDR3, 45 bases in frame from the first base. As encoded in the germline V gene, CDR1 is ENHRY while CDR2 is SYGVKD. Cut back by 0 bases and 10 bases, the V and J ends lie 18 bases apart. The receptor library was made with PCR. Sequencing instrument: Illumina HiSeq 4000. High-throughput sequencing was used to profile the CDR3 region of the TCR beta-chain in every patient. On the authors' methods: A classifier to discriminate distant-metastatic papillary thyroid cancer patients was built from CDR3 differences across clinicopathological groups. Repertoire diversity was assessed with the Shannon index, and tumor-blood repertoire similarity with the Morisita-Horn index. TCRdb itself trimmed the public reads at Q25 with fastp, ran MiXCR and retained productive beta chains. The V and J calls here are based on TCRdb, not the publication. The sample profile shows about 14,000 clones; less than 4.5% of them were found once. 25% to 30% of the sample is in the top ten clones.

This clone occurred a few times. Its cognate antigen has yet to be identified. Per-nucleotide qualities are absent, and no much larger clonotype sits a single base away. The sequenced material came from tumor tissue. The chain links TRBV10-3 with TRBJ1-2, with TRBD1 tentatively as D gene (6 bases match). This receptor was taken from a female donor with papillary thyroid cancer or a benign thyroid nodule (not recorded which). Some clones in this sample may be carry-over from other donors' samples. This receptor carries the CDR3 CAISESTGAGADYTF. The DNA sequence follows: TGTGCCATCAGTGAGTCGACGGGTGCGGGGGCGGACTACACCTTC.